Listed here are 20 T cell receptor beta chains from one sample, sequenced in a study of T cells in Graves' hyperthyroidism and ophthalmopathy. Researchers amplified the TCR beta CDR3 regions from RNA transcripts. TCR CDR3 regions were first amplified by RT-PCR with HTBI primers. TCRdb re-derived calls from the multiplex PCR reads in MiXCR, one entry per CDR3 protein. The sample lists 600,000 to 700,000 distinct CDR3 sequences, about 15% occurring once. Sequenced: blood. The receptor source for this set is a middle-aged woman with Graves' ophthalmopathy.

At least ten counts were recorded for this clonotype. Here the CDR3 reads CASKREAVGELFF. The CDR3 nucleotides read TGCGCCTCCAAGAGGGAGGCGGTCGGGGAGCTGTTTTTT. The genes are TRBV5-1 and TRBJ2-2, with a possible D match to TRBD2 (6 bases). V gave up 10 bases and J gave up 7 bases, with 17 bases separating them. CDR3 size: 13 residues. From germline, CDR1 is SGHRS and CDR2 YFSETQ. Full variable domain (remainder filled in from reference TRBV5-1 and TRBJ2-2): KAGVTQTPRYLIKTRGQQVTLSCSPISGHRSVSWYQQTPGQGLQFLFEYFSETQRNKGNFPGRFSGRQFSNSRSEMNVSTLELGDSALYLCASKREAVGELFFGEGSRLTVL.

This clonotype was detected many times. The CDR3 is CSVGGDEKNIQYF. As DNA, the CDR3 is TGCAGCGTTGGAGGGGACGAGAAAAACATTCAGTACTTC. The gene calls are TRBV29-1 and TRBJ2-4; tentatively, D is TRBD1 or TRBD2 (5 bases each). V gave up 4 bases and J gave up 4 bases, with 11 bases separating them. The germline V gene has CDR1 SQVTM and CDR2 ANQGSEA. The CDR3 length is 13 residues.

About this clonotype: Being one base from a much bigger clone, this may be a read error. The chain employs TRBV28 and TRBJ2-7, with D possibly matching TRBD1 (5 bases). The germline V gene encodes CDR1 MDHEN and CDR2 SYDVKM. V lost 8 bases and J 5 bases, leaving 19 bases between the germline ends. The CDR3 contains 14 residues. The CDR3 nucleotides read TGTGCCAGCTACCCTAGGGGAATCTACCACGAGCAGTACTTC. Protein product: CASYPRGIYHEQYF.

This clonotype was observed at least ten times. This rearrangement joins TRBV28 to TRBJ1-3; TRBD1 aligns across 10 bases. Germline CDR1 and CDR2: MDHEN and SYDVKM. V lost 3 bases and J lost 9; bases outside the gene matches: 11. This CDR3 region has 16 residues. The CDR3 region is CASSFPSTGGSSTIYF. CDR3 bases: TGTGCCAGCAGTTTTCCCTCGACAGGGGGCTCTAGCACCATATATTTT. Complete variable domain (other parts from reference TRBV28 and TRBJ1-3): DVKVTQSSRYLVKRTGEKVFLECVQDMDHENMFWYRQDPGLGLRLIYFSYDVKMKEKGDIPEGYSVSREKKERFSLILESASTNQTSMYLCASSFPSTGGSSTIYFGEGSWLTVV.

There are many counts of this clonotype. The chain is built from TRBV27 and TRBJ1-2; D may be TRBD1 (6 bases). Germline loops: CDR1 MNHEY, CDR2 SMNVEV (reference sequence). The CDR3 is made up of 14 amino acids. Trimming stripped 4 bases from V and 5 bases from J, with 14 bases between. For the CDR3, the DNA is TGTGCCAGCAGTTACCGAAAAACAGGGTATGGCTACACCTTC. Translated, it gives CASSYRKTGYGYTF.

Ten or more counts support this clonotype. The chain employs TRBV28 and TRBJ2-4, with 8 bases lining up with TRBD2. V was pared by 5 bases and J by 0 bases, with 12 bases of the junction left unmatched. Germline-derived CDR1 and CDR2 are MDHEN and SYDVKM. This CDR3 has 18 residues. CDR3: CASSLSGTSNPAKNIQYF. CDR3 DNA sequence: TGTGCCAGCAGTCTTAGCGGGACGTCAAATCCAGCCAAAAACATTCAGTACTTC.

This clonotype was seen at least ten times. The V call is TRBV28, the J call TRBJ2-7; TRBD1 matches at 7 bases. V was pared by 5 bases and J by 3 bases, with 4 bases of the junction left unmatched. The CDR3 covers 13 residues. Germline CDR1 reads MDHEN; CDR2 reads SYDVKM. Written as DNA, the CDR3 is TGTGCCAGCAGTCAGACAGGGAACTACGAGCAGTACTTC. Protein: CASSQTGNYEQYF.

This clonotype was counted at least ten times. V usage is TRBV7-9 and J usage is TRBJ1-2; no definite D call. The ends were cut back, 5 bases at V and 4 bases at J, with 17 bases in the middle. This CDR3 has 15 residues. The V gene's germline CDR1 is SEHNR and CDR2 FQNEAQ (reference sequence). For the CDR3, the DNA is TGTGCCAGCAGCCCCGAGGAGGGCCCATTCTATGGCTACACCTTC. Translating gives CASSPEEGPFYGYTF.

In its sample, this clonotype was seen many times. The chain joins TRBV11-2 to TRBJ2-7; 7 bases line up with TRBD2. The length of the CDR3 is 16 residues. The germline V gene encodes CDR1 SGHAT and CDR2 FQNNGV. The V segment lost 1 base and the J segment 0 bases; nucleotides outside the gene matches: 6. CDR3 nucleotide sequence: TGTGCCAGCAGCTTAGGGACTAGGAGCGGCTCCTACGAGCAGTACTTC. This gives the protein CASSLGTRSGSYEQYF.

This clonotype has just a few counts. The chain is built from TRBV27 and TRBJ2-7; D call uncertain. CDR1 is MNHEY, CDR2 SMNVEV, per germline (reference sequence). The CDR3 runs 15 residues. Trimming stripped 0 bases from V and 3 bases from J, with 12 bases between. This chain's CDR3 is CASSLSSLLVYEQYF. DNA of the CDR3: TGTGCCAGCAGTTTATCTAGCCTCCTCGTCTACGAGCAGTACTTC.

This clonotype has just one count. This sequence joins TRBV27 and TRBJ1-1, with D perhaps matching TRBD1 (6 bases). V was shortened by 6 bases and J by 0 bases, with 14 bases between the two germline ends. This CDR3 is 15 amino acids long. Germline CDR1 is MNHEY and CDR2 is SMNVEV (reference sequence). CDR3 loop: CASSVRGLMNTEAFF. The CDR3 nucleotides read TGTGCCAGCAGCGTCCGGGGGCTGATGAACACTGAAGCTTTCTTT.

This clonotype was detected ten times or more. This chain uses TRBV7-9 with TRBJ2-5; TRBD2 agrees at 7 bases. The junction had 14 bases not matched to a gene; V was cut back by 5 bases and J by 5 bases. Germline assignment: CDR1 SEHNR and CDR2 FQNEAQ (reference sequence). The CDR3 is 16 residues long. CDR3 sequence (DNA): TGTGCCAGCAGCACGGCTAGCGGAAATGTACGGGAGACCCAGTACTTC. Its translation: CASSTASGNVRETQYF.

The V gene is TRBV6-1, the J gene TRBJ2-2; TRBD1 aligns across 9 bases. CDR3 length: 16 residues. V lost 5 bases and J lost 7; bases outside the gene matches: 11. The germline V gene has CDR1 MNHNS and CDR2 SASEGT. The CDR3 nucleotides read TGTGCCAGCAGTCCCCACAGGGGGCCAACGATCGGGGAGCTGTTTTTT. The encoded protein is CASSPHRGPTIGELFF.

This clonotype was seen repeatedly, ten times or more. The chain links TRBV6-1 to TRBJ1-1; tentative D call: TRBD1 (5 bases). Germline CDR1 and CDR2: MNHNS and SASEGT. Trimming removed 4 bases at V and 6 bases at J, with 15 bases between. The CDR3 has 14 amino acids. CDR3 region: CASSAGFPTPEAFF. The CDR3 DNA is TGTGCCAGCAGTGCAGGGTTTCCTACTCCTGAAGCTTTCTTT.

Remarks on this clonotype: A much larger clone lies one base from this, so it may be a read error. The chain uses TRBV29-1 and TRBJ2-5; the D gene is possibly TRBD1 (5 bases). V shed 5 bases and J shed 1 base, with 11 bases lying between them. The CDR3 contains 13 residues. Germline V CDR1 and CDR2: SQVTM, ANQGSEA. The CDR3 spells CSVKPRAQETQYF. CDR3 coding DNA: TGCAGCGTTAAACCCAGGGCCCAAGAGACCCAGTACTTC.

This clonotype was recorded a few times. The chain employs TRBV11-2 and TRBJ2-1; 10 bases line up with TRBD2. The germline V gene has CDR1 SGHAT and CDR2 FQNNGV. The trim removed 0 bases at V and 0 bases at J, leaving 5 bases unmatched. This CDR3 is built from 18 residues. CDR3: CASSLDVSSGSSYNEQFF. CDR3 sequence (DNA): TGTGCCAGCAGCTTAGATGTCTCTAGCGGGAGCTCCTACAATGAGCAGTTCTTC. The variable domain in full, with the rest retrieved from reference TRBV11-2 and TRBJ2-1, is EAGVAQSPRYKIIEKRQSVAFWCNPISGHATLYWYQQILGQGPKLLIQFQNNGVVDDSQLPKDRFSAERLKGVDSTLKIQPAKLEDSAVYLCASSLDVSSGSSYNEQFFGPGTRLTVL.

This clonotype has at least ten counts. The genes are TRBV4-2 and TRBJ2-7; 10 bases align to TRBD2. CDR3 size: 17 residues. Germline-derived CDR1 and CDR2 are LGHNA and YNFKEQ. With V trimmed by 4 bases and J by 3 bases, 12 bases remained unmatched. The CDR3 protein is CASSPELAGGIHYEQYF. The CDR3 coding sequence is TGTGCCAGCAGCCCCGAATTAGCGGGAGGTATTCACTACGAGCAGTACTTC.

This clonotype appeared many times. The J gene is TRBJ2-5, the V gene TRBV10-2; 8 bases agree with TRBD2. Losses at the gene ends were 5 bases for V and 3 bases for J; bases not matched to a gene: 5. CDR3 size: 14 residues. CDR1 is WSHSY and CDR2 is SAAADI in the germline V gene. CDR3 in amino acids: CASSRGSGEETQYF. DNA for the CDR3: TGCGCCAGCAGTCGGGGTAGCGGGGAAGAGACCCAGTACTTC.

This chain links TRBV6-2 or TRBV6-3 with TRBJ1-1, with 8 positions matching TRBD1. CDR1 is MNHEY and CDR2 is SVGEGT in the germline V gene. Trimming removed 5 bases from V and 0 bases from J; junction bases left unmatched: 8. The CDR3 length is 16 residues. CDR3 sequence reads: CASSQFSGGVNTEAFF. For the CDR3, the DNA is TGTGCCAGCAGTCAATTCTCAGGGGGCGTGAACACTGAAGCTTTCTTT.

This clonotype was seen repeatedly, ten times or more. V gene TRBV28 combines with J gene TRBJ1-2; 7 nucleotides line up with TRBD1. This CDR3 has 15 amino acids. Per germline, CDR1 MDHEN and CDR2 SYDVKM. The ends lost 4 bases at V and 5 bases at J; junction bases unmatched: 10. The CDR3 sequence is CASSSRSGGWYGYTF. The CDR3 DNA sequence: TGTGCCAGCAGTTCGCGGTCAGGGGGGTGGTATGGCTACACCTTC.